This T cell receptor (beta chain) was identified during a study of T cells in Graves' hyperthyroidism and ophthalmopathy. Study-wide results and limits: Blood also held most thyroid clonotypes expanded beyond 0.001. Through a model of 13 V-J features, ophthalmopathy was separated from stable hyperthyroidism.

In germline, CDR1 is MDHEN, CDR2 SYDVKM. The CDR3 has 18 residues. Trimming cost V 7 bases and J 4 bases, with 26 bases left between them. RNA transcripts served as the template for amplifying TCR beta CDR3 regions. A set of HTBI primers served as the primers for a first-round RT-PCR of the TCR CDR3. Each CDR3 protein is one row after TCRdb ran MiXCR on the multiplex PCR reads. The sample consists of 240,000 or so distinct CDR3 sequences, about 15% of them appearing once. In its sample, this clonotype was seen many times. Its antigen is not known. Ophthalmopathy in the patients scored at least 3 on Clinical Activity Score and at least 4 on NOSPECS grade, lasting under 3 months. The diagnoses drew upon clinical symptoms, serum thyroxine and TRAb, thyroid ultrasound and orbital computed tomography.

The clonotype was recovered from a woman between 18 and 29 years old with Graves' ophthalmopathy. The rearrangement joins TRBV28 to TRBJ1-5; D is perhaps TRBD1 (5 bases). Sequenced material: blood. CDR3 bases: TGTGCCAGCACCTCCGAAGGAGGGCGTGGGGGTGGGAATCAGCCCCAGCATTTT. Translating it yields CASTSEGGRGGGNQPQHF.